Listed here are 31 T cell receptor beta chains from one sample, sequenced in a study of CD8 T cells in Susac syndrome. cDNA came from roughly 0.53 to 1 ug RNA primed by random hexamers. MiXCR was run by TCRdb on the immunoSEQ multiplex PCR reads, yielding one entry per CDR3 protein. The sample lists fewer than 200,000 distinct CDR3 sequences, approximately 94% occurring once. Input material: CD4+ T cells from PBMCs. Source of these receptors: a human donor in good health.

The table lists this clonotype with a count of one. The rearrangement links TRBV27 to TRBJ2-3; D remains ambiguous. V was shortened by 6 bases and J by 6 bases, with 10 bases between the two germline ends. Per germline, CDR1 MNHEY and CDR2 SMNVEV (reference sequence). The CDR3 is 12 residues long. CDR3: CASSQRVDTQYF. Here the CDR3 DNA reads TGTGCCAGCAGCCAACGTGTGGATACGCAGTATTTT.

The chain carries TRBV2 and TRBJ2-1; the D gene could be TRBD1 or TRBD2 (5 bases each). V was shortened by 3 bases and J by 9 bases, with 12 bases between the two germline ends. Germline assignment: CDR1 SNHLY and CDR2 FYNNEI. This CDR3 spans 13 amino acids. The CDR3 spells CASSDLEGSEQFF. CDR3 bases: TGTGCCAGCAGTGATCTCGAGGGGAGTGAGCAGTTCTTC.

This chain joins TRBV12-3 or TRBV12-4 and TRBJ2-5, with D uncertain. The CDR3 length is 13 residues. V was clipped by 2 bases and J by 5 bases, with 9 bases between them. The CDR3 DNA follows: TGTGCCAGCAGTTTATCGCCCGAGGAGACCCAGTACTTC. It specifies CASSLSPEETQYF.

By share of the sample, this clonotype is medium-sized (0.01 to 0.1%). V usage is TRBV12-3 or TRBV12-4 and J usage is TRBJ2-5; the D is unclear. V dropped 3 bases and J dropped 5 bases, with 4 bases sitting between them. The length of the CDR3 is 11 residues. The CDR3 DNA follows: TGTGCCAGCAGTTTGAGGGAGACCCAGTACTTC. Its protein is CASSLRETQYF.

The chain links TRBV28 to TRBJ2-3, with 9 nucleotides matching TRBD2. This CDR3 comprises 14 residues. In germline, CDR1 is MDHEN, CDR2 SYDVKM. Trimming took 10 bases from V and 0 from J; bases not matched to a gene: 5. The CDR3 is CATLTSGSTDTQYF. The DNA of the CDR3 is TGTGCCACCTTGACTAGCGGTAGCACAGATACGCAGTATTTT.

The chain carries TRBV5-6 and TRBJ2-7; unclear D gene. V was clipped by 4 bases and J by 4 bases, with 9 bases between them. This CDR3 is 12 amino acids long. The germline gives CDR1 SGHDT, CDR2 YYEEEE. The CDR3 bases are TGTGCCAGCAGCGTAACCCGGTACGAGCAGTACTTC. This gives the protein CASSVTRYEQYF.

The genes are TRBV29-1 and TRBJ2-3; TRBD1 might be the D (5 bases). CDR3 length: 13 amino acids. Deletions cut 6 bases from V and 2 bases from J, with 12 bases between. The germline V gene has CDR1 SQVTM and CDR2 ANQGSEA. The CDR3 region is CSVRGINTDTQYF. The CDR3 region has the DNA TGCAGCGTAAGGGGAATAAACACAGATACGCAGTATTTT.

V usage is TRBV7-9 and J usage is TRBJ1-2, with D unclear. Deletions cut 2 bases from V and 6 bases from J, with 7 bases between. The V gene's germline CDR1 is SEHNR and CDR2 FQNEAQ (reference sequence). The CDR3 is 12 residues long. CDR3 nucleotides: TGTGCCAGCAGCTTACACGATAATGGCTACACCTTC. Protein product: CASSLHDNGYTF.

V usage is TRBV12-3 or TRBV12-4 and J usage is TRBJ2-1, with TRBD2 matching over 9 bases. J gave up 7 bases and V 6 bases, and 1 base lay outside the gene matches. The length of the CDR3 is 12 residues. CDR3 residues: CASSTSGNEQFF. The CDR3 bases are TGTGCCAGCAGCACTAGCGGGAATGAGCAGTTCTTC.

V is TRBV20-1 and J is TRBJ2-7, with 8 bases lining up with TRBD2. The CDR3 loop spans 13 amino acids. The germline V gene has CDR1 DFQATT and CDR2 SNEGSKA (reference sequence). The trim removed 5 bases at V and 2 bases at J, leaving 5 bases unmatched. CDR3 region: CSALLSGTYEQYF. The CDR3 coding sequence is TGCAGTGCTTTGCTTAGCGGGACCTACGAGCAGTACTTC.

V and J are TRBV6-2 or TRBV6-3 and TRBJ2-5; TRBD2 might be the D (5 bases). Germline V gives CDR1 MNHEY, CDR2 SVGEGT. The CDR3 length is 14 residues. Trimming shortened V by 7 bases and J by 4 bases, and 16 bases separated the two germline ends. The CDR3 DNA reads TGTGCCAGCAACCCATTCGGGGAAGGAGAGACCCAGTACTTC. Protein product: CASNPFGEGETQYF.

The DNA for the CDR3 is TGTGCCAGCAGCGCACCTAAGAGCTCCTACGAGCAGTACTTC. This codes for CASSAPKSSYEQYF. This chain joins TRBV5-4 and TRBJ2-7; no firm D call. Germline CDR1 SGHNT, CDR2 YYREEE (reference sequence). The CDR3 has 14 residues. Trimming left V 4 bases short and J 0 bases short, with 11 bases between.

The rearrangement joins TRBV30 to TRBJ2-7; TRBD2 aligns across 10 bases. Germline CDR1 reads GTSNPN; CDR2 reads SVGIG (reference sequence). The length of the CDR3 is 15 residues. The trim removed 4 bases at V and 1 base at J, leaving 7 bases unmatched. CDR3: CAWKKPGLASYEQYF. CDR3 in DNA: TGTGCCTGGAAAAAACCGGGACTAGCGTCCTACGAGCAGTACTTC.

The chain employs TRBV30 and TRBJ1-5; possibly TRBD1 for D (5 bases). The CDR3 consists of 13 residues. The germline V gene encodes CDR1 GTSNPN and CDR2 SVGIG (reference sequence). V was trimmed by 4 bases and J by 6 bases, leaving 13 bases between them. CDR3 sequence: CAWNQGSGQPQHF. In nucleotides, the CDR3 is TGTGCCTGGAATCAGGGTTCTGGTCAGCCCCAGCATTTT.

This clonotype came up once. The chain joins TRBV20-1 to TRBJ2-7; D gene uncertain. The germline CDR1 and CDR2 sequences are DFQATT and SNEGSKA (reference sequence). This CDR3 spans 15 amino acids. V lost 5 bases and J lost 2, with 19 bases in between. DNA for the CDR3: TGCAGTGCTCGCGAACCCGAAGGCGGAGCCTACGAGCAGTACTTC. This translates into CSAREPEGGAYEQYF.

The chain is built from TRBV30 and TRBJ1-5; 8 bases line up with TRBD1. Trimming removed 5 bases from V and 6 bases from J; junction bases left unmatched: 6. The CDR3 has 13 amino acids. CDR1 is GTSNPN and CDR2 is SVGIG in the germline V gene (reference sequence). CDR3 residues: CAWGQGGGQPQHF. In DNA, the CDR3 is TGTGCCTGGGGACAGGGCGGGGGTCAGCCCCAGCATTTT.

The chain couples TRBV4-3 to TRBJ2-1, with 10 bases matching TRBD2. CDR1 is LGHNA, CDR2 YSLEER, per germline. V shed 3 bases and J 7 bases; nucleotides not matched to a gene: 6. This CDR3 is 15 amino acids long. CDR3 region: CASSHGLAGENEQFF. For the CDR3, the DNA is TGCGCCAGCAGCCATGGTCTAGCGGGAGAAAATGAGCAGTTCTTC.

This clonotype was recorded a few times. The chain links TRBV11-2 to TRBJ2-3, with D unclear. Germline-derived CDR1 and CDR2 are SGHAT and FQNNGV. The CDR3 runs 12 residues. V lost 5 bases to trimming and J lost 3 bases, with 6 bases between them. The CDR3 region has the DNA TGTGCCAGCAGCGCCGGGACAGATACGCAGTATTTT. Protein sequence: CASSAGTDTQYF.

Here the CDR3 DNA reads TGTGCCAGCAGCCCACGCAGGTCGGGAGTGGAGTTCTTC. Translating it yields CASSPRRSGVEFF. The rearrangement uses TRBV3-1 and TRBJ2-1; D may be TRBD2 (6 bases). V gave up 4 bases and J gave up 14 bases, with 18 bases separating them. CDR3 length equals 13 residues. Germline-derived CDR1 and CDR2 are LGHDT and YNNKEL (reference sequence).

This clonotype was seen just once. This rearrangement joins TRBV5-1 to TRBJ2-7; D gene unclear. Germline CDR1 is SGHRS and CDR2 is YFSETQ. V was shortened by 0 bases and J by 3 bases, with 10 bases between the two germline ends. The CDR3 covers 14 residues. CDR3 bases: TGCGCCAGCAGCTTGGCCACCGACAACTACGAGCAGTACTTC. Residues: CASSLATDNYEQYF.

This chain joins TRBV29-1 and TRBJ2-2; no clear D. From germline, CDR1 is SQVTM and CDR2 ANQGSEA. Trimming took 3 bases from V and 1 from J, leaving 6 bases between them. CDR3 length: 13 amino acids. CDR3 DNA: TGCAGCGTTGATTCACAGAACACCGGGGAGCTGTTTTTT. Translation: CSVDSQNTGELFF.

This rearrangement joins TRBV12-3 or TRBV12-4 to TRBJ2-2; D remains ambiguous. Deletions cut 6 bases from V and 5 bases from J, with 16 bases between. The CDR3 sequence is 15 residues long. CDR3 DNA sequence: TGTGCCAGCAGCCCACCCCCGACTTTTACCGGGGAGCTGTTTTTT. As protein: CASSPPPTFTGELFF.

The chain joins TRBV29-1 to TRBJ2-6; the D gene could be TRBD1 or TRBD2 (5 bases each). The CDR3 has 15 amino acids. Germline values: CDR1 SQVTM, CDR2 ANQGSEA. V was shortened by 4 bases and J by 0 bases, with 10 bases between the two germline ends. The CDR3 loop reads CSVVQGASGANVLTF. The CDR3 coding sequence is TGCAGCGTTGTTCAGGGAGCCTCTGGGGCCAACGTCCTGACTTTC.

The chain has TRBV30 and TRBJ2-6; unclear D gene. Germline V gene lookup returns CDR1 GTSNPN and CDR2 SVGIG (reference sequence). This CDR3 region has 13 residues. Trimming took 3 bases from V and 2 from J, leaving 5 bases between them. CDR3 sequence reads: CAWRRPGANVLTF. The CDR3 DNA sequence: TGTGCCTGGAGGCGCCCTGGGGCCAACGTCCTGACTTTC. The whole variable domain, filled in from reference TRBV30 and TRBJ2-6, reads SQTIHQWPATLVQPVGSPLSLECTVEGTSNPNLYWYRQAAGRGLQLLFYSVGIGQISSEVPQNLSASRPQDRQFILSSKKLLLSDSGFYLCAWRRPGANVLTFGAGSRLTVL.

The chain employs TRBV18 and TRBJ2-7; tentative D call: TRBD1 (5 bases). V was trimmed by 1 base and J by 0 bases, leaving 7 bases between them. Germline values: CDR1 KGHSH, CDR2 LQKENI. This CDR3 contains 14 residues. The CDR3 protein is CASSPRQNSYEQYF. The CDR3 region has the DNA TGTGCCAGCTCACCACGACAGAACTCCTACGAGCAGTACTTC.

This chain's CDR3 is CASSPWLGYEQYF. The CDR3, as DNA: TGTGCCAGCAGCCCTTGGCTAGGCTACGAGCAGTACTTC. The chain employs TRBV7-2 and TRBJ2-7, with D uncertain. This CDR3 is built from 13 residues. Trimming took off 5 bases at V and 3 bases at J, with 11 bases between the two ends. Per germline, CDR1 SGHTA and CDR2 FQGNSA.

This clonotype was counted once. The chain is built from TRBV3-1 and TRBJ2-3; the D gene is possibly TRBD1 (5 bases). The germline CDR1 and CDR2 sequences are LGHDT and YNNKEL (reference sequence). The CDR3 is made up of 15 amino acids. Trimming removed 1 base at V and 2 bases at J, with 10 bases between. The CDR3 DNA reads as TGTGCCAGCAGCCAAGGATTCAGGGACACAGATACGCAGTATTTT. It translates to CASSQGFRDTDTQYF.

The genes are TRBV3-1 and TRBJ2-3; 7 bases match TRBD2. From germline, CDR1 is LGHDT and CDR2 YNNKEL (reference sequence). The CDR3 totals 16 residues. V trimming: 0 bases; J trimming: 2 bases; junction bases outside the gene matches: 5. CDR3 protein: CASSQDRAGYTDTQYF. The CDR3 DNA sequence: TGTGCCAGCAGCCAAGATCGAGCGGGGTACACAGATACGCAGTATTTT.

V gene TRBV7-2 combines with J gene TRBJ1-5; weak D call: TRBD1 (5 bases). With 5 bases removed from V and 5 bases from J, the gap between germline ends came to 10 bases. The CDR3 has 13 residues. Germline V gene lookup returns CDR1 SGHTA and CDR2 FQGNSA. CDR3 residues: CASSHDSHQPQHF. CDR3 nucleotides: TGTGCCAGCAGCCATGACAGTCATCAGCCCCAGCATTTT.

The V gene is TRBV29-1, the J gene TRBJ2-1; TRBD1 or TRBD2 may be the D gene (5 bases each). The V end was cut by 8 bases, the J end by 0 bases, with 11 bases between. CDR1 is SQVTM, CDR2 ANQGSEA, per germline. The CDR3 contains 13 residues. The CDR3 sequence: CSLTGTSYNEQFF. Here the CDR3 DNA reads TGCAGCTTAACGGGGACCTCCTACAATGAGCAGTTCTTC.

The chain uses TRBV7-9 and TRBJ2-1, with D unresolved. With 2 bases removed from V and 6 bases from J, the gap between germline ends came to 5 bases. Per germline, CDR1 SEHNR and CDR2 FQNEAQ (reference sequence). This CDR3 is 12 amino acids long. The CDR3 DNA follows: TGTGCCAGCAGCTTAATTCTCAATGAGCAGTTCTTC. Amino acid sequence: CASSLILNEQFF.